A selection of T cell receptor beta chains follows, all from one sample in a study of blood T cell repertoires in COVID-19. The table came from immunoSEQ multiplex PCR; TCRdb's copy has only in-frame clones and leaves some out. The table lists hundreds of thousands of clones, 87% of them singletons, with nearly 6.5% in the top ten. The material sequenced was peripheral blood. The receptors shown here come from a woman aged 45-60 years with COVID-19, enrolled during active disease. CDR3s include the opening cysteine and the closing phenylalanine or tryptophan. D genes are given only for firm matches. Size is stated for part of the rows, as once, few or many counts, or as a class when the clone is expanded.

abundance: .; v_gene: TRBV5-4; j_gene: TRBJ2-7; d_gene: TRBD1; len: 16; CDR3aa: CASSSARDRGLGEQYF; CDR3nt: TGTGCCAGCAGCTCGGCACGGGACAGGGGATTAGGGGAGCAGTACTTC
abundance: .; v_gene: TRBV4-1; j_gene: TRBJ2-3; d_gene: TRBD2; len: 18; CDR3aa: CASSQWGTSGRYTDTQYF; CDR3nt: TGCGCCAGCAGCCAATGGGGGACTAGCGGGCGCTACACAGATACGCAGTATTTT
abundance: once; v_gene: TRBV7-2; j_gene: TRBJ2-7; d_gene: .; len: 13; CDR3aa: CASRPLGVHEQYF; CDR3nt: TGTGCCAGCAGGCCCTTAGGGGTACACGAGCAGTACTTC
abundance: .; v_gene: TRBV3-1/TRBV3-2; j_gene: TRBJ1-2; d_gene: .; len: 17; CDR3aa: CASSQAGTTNYNYGYTF; CDR3nt: TGTGCCAGCAGCCAAGCCGGGACAACGAACTATAACTATGGCTACACCTTC
abundance: .; v_gene: TRBV18; j_gene: TRBJ1-1; d_gene: .; len: 13; CDR3aa: CASSPPREGEAFF; CDR3nt: TGTGCCAGCTCACCACCGAGGGAGGGTGAAGCTTTCTTT
abundance: .; v_gene: TRBV18; j_gene: TRBJ1-4; d_gene: .; len: 15; CDR3aa: CASSPPSPTNEKLFF; CDR3nt: TGTGCCAGCTCACCACCCTCTCCAACTAATGAAAAACTGTTTTTT
abundance: .; v_gene: TRBV19; j_gene: TRBJ1-5; d_gene: .; len: 19; CDR3aa: CASSIIGGSIQGSNQPQHF; CDR3nt: TGTGCCAGTAGTATCATCGGTGGGTCGATTCAGGGTAGCAATCAGCCCCAGCATTTT
abundance: once; v_gene: TRBV27; j_gene: TRBJ2-7; d_gene: TRBD2; len: 14; CDR3aa: CASSLAGGLYEQYF; CDR3nt: TGTGCCAGCAGTTTAGCGGGAGGACTTTACGAGCAGTACTTC
abundance: .; v_gene: TRBV2; j_gene: TRBJ2-1; d_gene: TRBD2; len: 14; CDR3aa: CASSDWLAGVEQFF; CDR3nt: TGTGCCAGCAGTGATTGGCTAGCGGGAGTTGAGCAGTTCTTC
abundance: .; v_gene: TRBV6-5; j_gene: TRBJ2-7; d_gene: TRBD1; len: 14; CDR3aa: CASSYGQGGLSQYF; CDR3nt: TGTGCCAGCAGTTACGGACAGGGGGGGCTCAGTCAGTACTTC
abundance: .; v_gene: TRBV7-9; j_gene: TRBJ1-2; d_gene: TRBD1; len: 16; CDR3aa: CASSHGGQGARYGYTF; CDR3nt: TGTGCCAGCAGCCACGGGGGACAGGGGGCGCGCTATGGCTACACCTTC
abundance: .; v_gene: TRBV3-1/TRBV3-2; j_gene: TRBJ2-2; d_gene: TRBD2; len: 17; CDR3aa: CASSQGWWLAGAGELFF; CDR3nt: TGTGCCAGCAGCCAAGGGTGGTGGCTAGCGGGAGCCGGGGAGCTGTTTTTT
abundance: .; v_gene: TRBV30; j_gene: TRBJ1-5; d_gene: .; len: 13; CDR3aa: CAGSSQANQPQHF; CDR3nt: TGTGCCGGCTCTTCACAGGCTAATCAGCCCCAGCATTTT
abundance: .; v_gene: TRBV6-6; j_gene: TRBJ1-1; d_gene: .; len: 14; CDR3aa: CASRPGQMNTEAFF; CDR3nt: TGTGCCAGCAGACCCGGACAAATGAACACTGAAGCTTTCTTT
abundance: .; v_gene: TRBV5-1; j_gene: TRBJ2-7; d_gene: TRBD1; len: 16; CDR3aa: CASSSQGAGTPYEQYF; CDR3nt: TGCGCCAGCAGCTCCCAGGGGGCGGGAACGCCCTACGAGCAGTACTTC
abundance: .; v_gene: TRBV5-1; j_gene: TRBJ2-3; d_gene: .; len: 12; CDR3aa: CASSFSTDTQYF; CDR3nt: TGCGCCAGCAGCTTTTCTACAGATACGCAGTATTTT
abundance: once; v_gene: TRBV7-9; j_gene: TRBJ2-7; d_gene: TRBD2; len: 15; CDR3aa: CASSVGLAPFYEQYF; CDR3nt: TGTGCCAGCAGCGTTGGACTAGCGCCGTTCTACGAGCAGTACTTC
abundance: .; v_gene: TRBV30; j_gene: TRBJ2-7; d_gene: TRBD1; len: 15; CDR3aa: CAWAYGTGGLYEQYF; CDR3nt: TGTGCCTGGGCCTACGGGACAGGGGGATTATACGAGCAGTACTTC
abundance: .; v_gene: TRBV5-1; j_gene: TRBJ2-5; d_gene: .; len: 14; CDR3aa: CASSVGSAQETQYF; CDR3nt: TGCGCCAGCAGCGTGGGGAGCGCCCAAGAGACCCAGTACTTC
abundance: .; v_gene: TRBV10-2; j_gene: TRBJ1-5; d_gene: .; len: 15; CDR3aa: CASSDTADSNQPQHF; CDR3nt: TGCGCCAGCAGTGATACTGCGGATAGCAATCAGCCCCAGCATTTT
abundance: .; v_gene: TRBV10-3; j_gene: TRBJ1-1; d_gene: .; len: 15; CDR3aa: CAISPEAALNTEAFF; CDR3nt: TGTGCCATCAGCCCCGAGGCAGCCTTGAACACTGAAGCTTTCTTT
abundance: .; v_gene: TRBV18; j_gene: TRBJ2-7; d_gene: .; len: 13; CDR3aa: CASSPLPRAEQYF; CDR3nt: TGTGCCAGCTCACCACTTCCCAGGGCCGAGCAGTACTTC